One and the same sample provided the 14 T cell receptor beta chains below, sequenced in a study of CD8+CD57+ T cells in acquired aplastic anemia. Both TCR beta VDJ combination and CDR3 sequence profiling were carried out. Genomic DNA was the template for this profiling. TCRdb reanalysed the reads using MiXCR and keeps one entry per CDR3 protein. The sample records fewer than 85,000 distinct CDR3 sequences, around 70% being singletons. For sequencing, patients were chosen who had shown expansion of CD8+CD57+ cells by flow cytometry. The sequenced sample consisted of sorted CD4+, CD8+, or CD8+CD57+ T cells (not recorded which) from PBMCs. These receptors were obtained from a human donor with aplastic anemia.

Comments on this clonotype: At one boundary the junction diverges from the germline segment, which might be a read error. This chain joins TRBV25-1 and TRBJ1-6, with 9 bases matching TRBD1. CDR1 MGHDK and CDR2 SYGVNS come from the germline V gene. The CDR3 has 15 amino acids. Here the CDR3 DNA reads TGTGCCAGCAGGGCCGGGACAGGGATCCGGTCACCCCCCCACTTT. Its protein product is CASRAGTGIRSPPHF.

There are a few counts of this clonotype. CDR3 nucleotides: TGTGCCACCAGCCCGAACCCCGGACAGGGGACTAGTGAGCAGTTCTTC. Protein sequence: CATSPNPGQGTSEQFF. The chain recombines TRBV15 with TRBJ2-1; D might be TRBD1 (9 bases). The CDR3 runs 16 residues. Germline V gene lookup returns CDR1 LNHNV and CDR2 YYDKDF (reference sequence). V was shortened by 5 bases and J by 9 bases, with 23 bases between the two germline ends.

This clonotype showed up many times. This CDR3 is CSARLTNYEQYF. The CDR3 nucleotides read TGCAGTGCGCGATTGACTAACTACGAGCAGTACTTC. The rearrangement joins TRBV20-1 to TRBJ2-7; D may be TRBD2 (5 bases). Germline V lookup: CDR1 DFQATT, CDR2 SNEGSKA (reference sequence). CDR3 length equals 12 residues. The V and J ends lost 6 bases and 3 bases respectively, with 12 bases between them.

This chain connects TRBV2 to TRBJ2-7; 8 positions match TRBD2. Germline V lookup: CDR1 SNHLY, CDR2 FYNNEI. The V segment lost 7 bases and the J segment 4 bases; nucleotides outside the gene matches: 6. The CDR3 has 13 residues. The DNA of the CDR3 is TGTGCCAGCACCGTAGCGGGGCCGTACGAGCAGTACTTC. Translated, it gives CASTVAGPYEQYF. Full variable domain (rest looked up from reference TRBV2 and TRBJ2-7): EPEVTQTPSHQVTQMGQEVILRCVPISNHLYFYWYRQILGQKVEFLVSFYNNEISEKSEIFDDQFSVERPDGSNFTLKIRSTKLEDSAMYFCASTVAGPYEQYFGPGTRLTVT.

The genes are TRBV19 and TRBJ2-5; no clear D. Germline lookup yields CDR1 LNHDA and CDR2 SQIVND (reference sequence). The CDR3 loop spans 13 amino acids. With 6 bases removed from V and 2 bases from J, the gap between germline ends came to 10 bases. The CDR3 protein is CASRSSRQETQYF. The CDR3 DNA sequence: TGTGCCAGTAGAAGCAGCCGTCAAGAGACCCAGTACTTC.

As for this clonotype: One end of the junction is discordant with germline, which a read error may explain. This chain joins TRBV5-4 and TRBJ2-5, with 8 bases fitting TRBD2. The CDR3 spans 13 residues. Germline V CDR1 and CDR2: SGHNT, YYREEE (reference sequence). In nucleotides, the CDR3 is TGCGCCAGCAGCTCCCCGGGGGGGGAGACCCAGTACTTC. Amino acid sequence: CASSSPGGETQYF. The complete variable domain, with remaining parts taken from reference TRBV5-4 and TRBJ2-5, reads ETGVTQSPTHLIKTRGQQVTLRCSSQSGHNTVSWYQQALGQGPQFIFQYYREEENGRGNFPPRFSGLQFPNYSSELNVNALELDDSALYLCASSSPGGETQYFGPGTRLLVL.

The chain uses TRBV9 and TRBJ2-2; D is uncertain. Trimming left V 1 base short and J 1 base short, with 5 bases between. This CDR3 is 14 amino acids long. Germline V lookup: CDR1 SGDLS, CDR2 YYNGEE. CDR3 sequence reads: CASSVTGNTGELFF. The CDR3 coding sequence is TGTGCCAGCAGCGTAACGGGGAACACCGGGGAGCTGTTTTTT.

The rearrangement uses TRBV20-1 and TRBJ1-1, with a weak D call TRBD1 (5 bases). Germline assignment: CDR1 DFQATT and CDR2 SNEGSKA (reference sequence). The CDR3 is 12 residues long. Trimming took 6 bases from V and 7 from J, leaving 15 bases between them. The CDR3 loop is CSARLGGGEAFF. The CDR3 DNA sequence: TGCAGTGCGCGCCTTGGGGGGGGTGAAGCTTTCTTT.

This chain links TRBV7-8 with TRBJ2-5; TRBD2 aligns across 8 bases. This CDR3 has 14 residues. With 5 bases clipped from V and 4 bases from J, the junction kept 6 bases outside the gene matches. Germline CDR1 is SGHVS and CDR2 is FQNEAQ. In nucleotides, the CDR3 is TGTGCCAGCAGCCTCGGGGGGGCGGGAGAGACCCAGTACTTC. As protein: CASSLGGAGETQYF.

V usage is TRBV4-1 and J usage is TRBJ1-5; possible D gene TRBD1, 5 bases. Trimming removed 2 bases from V and 7 bases from J, with 9 bases in between. In germline, CDR1 is MGHRA, CDR2 YSYEKL. This CDR3 contains 13 residues. In DNA, the CDR3 is TGCGCCAGCAGCCAACAGGGCGACCAGCCCCAGCATTTT. Its translation: CASSQQGDQPQHF.

The V call is TRBV7-8, the J call TRBJ1-5, with a possible D match to TRBD1 (5 bases). The germline gives CDR1 SGHVS, CDR2 FQNEAQ. V dropped 1 base and J dropped 6 bases, with 16 bases sitting between them. The CDR3 is made up of 16 amino acids. The CDR3 loop is CASSLVSGRVGQPQHF. The CDR3 bases are TGTGCCAGCAGCTTAGTCTCAGGGAGGGTAGGTCAGCCCCAGCATTTT.

V usage is TRBV7-9 and J usage is TRBJ1-3; D remains unclear. V was clipped by 5 bases and J by 5 bases, with 4 bases between them. Germline V CDR1 and CDR2: SEHNR, FQNEAQ (reference sequence). The CDR3 sequence is 11 residues long. CDR3 bases: TGTGCCAGCAGCCCGCGAAACACCATATATTTT. This sequence encodes CASSPRNTIYF.

This sequence joins TRBV15 and TRBJ2-7; 7 positions agree with TRBD1. This CDR3 region has 14 residues. Germline V gives CDR1 LNHNV, CDR2 YYDKDF (reference sequence). Unmatched junction bases numbered 3, after V lost 1 base and J lost 3 bases. The CDR3 reads CATSRGRDSYEQYF. The CDR3 nucleotides are TGTGCCACCAGCAGAGGACGGGACAGCTACGAGCAGTACTTC.

The rearrangement joins TRBV7-7 to TRBJ2-3; D might be TRBD1 (5 bases). CDR3 length equals 13 residues. The germline CDR1 and CDR2 sequences are SSHAT and FNYEAQ (reference sequence). Trimming removed 6 bases from V and 4 bases from J, with 11 bases in between. The CDR3 reads CASSFKGSDTQYF. In nucleotides, the CDR3 is TGTGCCAGCAGTTTCAAGGGGTCAGATACGCAGTATTTT.